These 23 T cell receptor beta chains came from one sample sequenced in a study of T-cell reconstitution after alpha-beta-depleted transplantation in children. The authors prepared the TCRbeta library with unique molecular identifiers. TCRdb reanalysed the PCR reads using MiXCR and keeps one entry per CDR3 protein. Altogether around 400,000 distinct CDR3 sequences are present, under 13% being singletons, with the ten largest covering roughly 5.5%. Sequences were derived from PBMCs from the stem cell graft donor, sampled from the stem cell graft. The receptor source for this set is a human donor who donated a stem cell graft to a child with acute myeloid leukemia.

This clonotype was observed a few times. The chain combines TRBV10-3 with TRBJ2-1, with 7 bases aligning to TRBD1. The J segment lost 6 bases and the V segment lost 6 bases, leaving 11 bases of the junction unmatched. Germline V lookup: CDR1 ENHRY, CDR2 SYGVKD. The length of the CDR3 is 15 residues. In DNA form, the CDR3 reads TGTGCCATCAGCTCCGGGACAGAAAAAGGCAATGAGCAGTTCTTC. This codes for CAISSGTEKGNEQFF.

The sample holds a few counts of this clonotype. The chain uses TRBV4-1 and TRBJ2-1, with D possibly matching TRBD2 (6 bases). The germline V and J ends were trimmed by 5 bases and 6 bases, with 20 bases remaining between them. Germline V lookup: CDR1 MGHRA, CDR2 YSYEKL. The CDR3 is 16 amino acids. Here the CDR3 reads CASSELAGTRRNEQFF. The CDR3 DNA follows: TGCGCCAGCAGCGAACTCGCGGGGACCCGGCGCAATGAGCAGTTCTTC.

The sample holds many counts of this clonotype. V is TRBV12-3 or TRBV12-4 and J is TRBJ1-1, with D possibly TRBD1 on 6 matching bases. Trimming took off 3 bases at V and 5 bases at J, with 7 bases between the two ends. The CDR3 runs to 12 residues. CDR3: CASSLGATEAFF. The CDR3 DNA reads TGTGCCAGCAGTTTGGGGGCAACTGAAGCTTTCTTT.

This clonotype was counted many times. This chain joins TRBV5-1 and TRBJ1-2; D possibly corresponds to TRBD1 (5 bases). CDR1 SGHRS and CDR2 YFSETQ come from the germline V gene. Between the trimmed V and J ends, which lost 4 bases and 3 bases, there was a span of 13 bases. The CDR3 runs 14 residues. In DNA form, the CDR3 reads TGCGCCAGCAGCCCAGGGACGGCTCACTATGGCTACACCTTC. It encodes CASSPGTAHYGYTF.

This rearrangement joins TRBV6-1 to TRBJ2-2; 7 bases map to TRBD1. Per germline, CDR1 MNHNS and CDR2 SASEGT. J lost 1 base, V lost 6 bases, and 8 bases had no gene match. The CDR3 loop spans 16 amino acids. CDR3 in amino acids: CASRNARTGNTGELFF. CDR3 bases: TGTGCCAGCAGAAACGCGCGGACAGGGAACACCGGGGAGCTGTTTTTT.

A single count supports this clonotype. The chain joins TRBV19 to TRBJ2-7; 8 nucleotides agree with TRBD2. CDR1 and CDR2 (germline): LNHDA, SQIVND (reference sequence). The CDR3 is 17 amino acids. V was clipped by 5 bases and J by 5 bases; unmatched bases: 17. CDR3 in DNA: TGTGCCAGTAGTCTGGGTTCTTTAGCGGGGCGCCCTCACGAGCAGTACTTC. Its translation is CASSLGSLAGRPHEQYF. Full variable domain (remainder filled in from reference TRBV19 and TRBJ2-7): DGGITQSPKYLFRKEGQNVTLSCEQNLNHDAMYWYRQDPGQGLRLIYYSQIVNDFQKGDIAEGYSVSREKKESFPLTVTSAQKNPTAFYLCASSLGSLAGRPHEQYFGPGTRLTVT.

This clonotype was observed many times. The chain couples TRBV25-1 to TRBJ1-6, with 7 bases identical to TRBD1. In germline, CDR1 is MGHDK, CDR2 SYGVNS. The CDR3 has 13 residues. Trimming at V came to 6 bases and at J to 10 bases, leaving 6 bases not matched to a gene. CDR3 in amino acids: CASRDRVHSPLHF. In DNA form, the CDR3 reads TGTGCCAGCAGAGACAGGGTTCACTCACCCCTCCACTTT.

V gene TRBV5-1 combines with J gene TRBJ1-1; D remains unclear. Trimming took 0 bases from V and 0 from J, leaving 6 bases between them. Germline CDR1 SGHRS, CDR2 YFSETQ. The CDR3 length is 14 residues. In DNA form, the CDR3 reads TGCGCCAGCAGCTTGGCACTAATGAACACTGAAGCTTTCTTT. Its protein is CASSLALMNTEAFF.

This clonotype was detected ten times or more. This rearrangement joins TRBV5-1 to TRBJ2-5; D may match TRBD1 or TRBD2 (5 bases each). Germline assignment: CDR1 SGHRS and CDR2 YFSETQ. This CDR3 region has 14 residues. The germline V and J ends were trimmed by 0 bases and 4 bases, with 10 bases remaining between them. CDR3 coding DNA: TGCGCCAGCAGCTTGGCCTCGGGGCGAGAGACCCAGTACTTC. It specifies CASSLASGRETQYF.

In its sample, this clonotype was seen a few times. CDR3 DNA sequence: TGTGCCAGCAGCTTACAGGGGCCGAGTGAAGCTTTCTTT. It encodes CASSLQGPSEAFF. The chain couples TRBV7-9 to TRBJ1-1; D is perhaps TRBD1 (6 bases). This CDR3 contains 13 residues. V lost 2 bases to trimming and J lost 7 bases, with 11 bases between them. CDR1 SEHNR and CDR2 FQNEAQ come from the germline V gene (reference sequence).

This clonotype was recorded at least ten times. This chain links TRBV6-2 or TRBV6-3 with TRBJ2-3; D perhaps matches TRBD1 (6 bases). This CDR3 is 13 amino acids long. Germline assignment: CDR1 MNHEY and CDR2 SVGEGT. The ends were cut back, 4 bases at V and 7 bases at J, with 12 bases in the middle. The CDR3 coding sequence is TGTGCCAGCAGTTTGGGCCAGGGGTATACGCAGTATTTT. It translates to CASSLGQGYTQYF.

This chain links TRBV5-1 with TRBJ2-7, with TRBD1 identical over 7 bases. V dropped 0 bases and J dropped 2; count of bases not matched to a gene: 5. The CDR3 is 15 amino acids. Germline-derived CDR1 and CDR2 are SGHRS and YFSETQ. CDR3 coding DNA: TGCGCCAGCAGCTTGGGACAGGGATTGGCCTACGAGCAGTACGTC. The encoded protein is CASSLGQGLAYEQYV.

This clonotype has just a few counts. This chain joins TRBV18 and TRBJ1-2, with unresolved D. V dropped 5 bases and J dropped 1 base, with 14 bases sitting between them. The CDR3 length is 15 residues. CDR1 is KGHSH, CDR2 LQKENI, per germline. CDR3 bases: TGTGCCAGCTCAGCTGATCACAGTAGTAACTATGGCTACACCTTC. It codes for CASSADHSSNYGYTF.

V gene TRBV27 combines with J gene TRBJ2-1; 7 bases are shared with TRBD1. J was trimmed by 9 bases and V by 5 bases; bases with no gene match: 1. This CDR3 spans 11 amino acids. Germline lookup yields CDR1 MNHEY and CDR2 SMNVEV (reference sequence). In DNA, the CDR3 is TGTGCCAGCAGTAAGGGGGCTGAGCAGTTCTTC. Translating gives CASSKGAEQFF.

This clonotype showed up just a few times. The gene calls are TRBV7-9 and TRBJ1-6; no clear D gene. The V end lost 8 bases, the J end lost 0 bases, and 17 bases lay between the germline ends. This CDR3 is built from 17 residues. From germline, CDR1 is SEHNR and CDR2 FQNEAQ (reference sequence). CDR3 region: CASSSDVGSSYNSPLHF. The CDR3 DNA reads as TGTGCCAGCTCATCGGACGTTGGGAGCTCCTATAATTCACCCCTCCACTTT.

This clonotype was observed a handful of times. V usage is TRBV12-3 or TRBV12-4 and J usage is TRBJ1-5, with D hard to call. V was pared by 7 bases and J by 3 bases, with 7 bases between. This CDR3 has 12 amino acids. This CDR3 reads CASNIFNQPQHF. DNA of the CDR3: TGTGCCAGCAATATTTTCAATCAGCCCCAGCATTTT.

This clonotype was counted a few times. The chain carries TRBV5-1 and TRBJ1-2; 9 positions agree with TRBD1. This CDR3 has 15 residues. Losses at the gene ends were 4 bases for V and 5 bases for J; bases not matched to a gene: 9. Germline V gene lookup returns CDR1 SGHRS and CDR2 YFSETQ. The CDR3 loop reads CASSETGGGAYGYTF. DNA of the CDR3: TGCGCCAGCAGCGAGACAGGGGGGGGTGCGTATGGCTACACCTTC.

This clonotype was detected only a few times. CDR3 DNA sequence: TGCGCCAGCAGCGATCAGGGGAACACTGAAGCTTTCTTT. This translates into CASSDQGNTEAFF. The chain couples TRBV5-1 to TRBJ1-1; weak D call: TRBD1 (5 bases). V shed 4 bases and J shed 1 base, with 8 bases lying between them. CDR3 size: 13 residues. Germline CDR1 reads SGHRS; CDR2 reads YFSETQ.

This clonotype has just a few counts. The CDR3 spells CSARALAGDGYEQYF. In nucleotides, the CDR3 is TGCAGTGCTAGGGCTCTTGCGGGAGATGGTTACGAGCAGTACTTC. This rearrangement joins TRBV20-1 to TRBJ2-7, with 7 nucleotides matching TRBD2. J lost 4 bases, V lost 3 bases, and 12 bases had no gene match. The CDR3 runs to 15 residues. Germline V gene lookup returns CDR1 DFQATT and CDR2 SNEGSKA (reference sequence).

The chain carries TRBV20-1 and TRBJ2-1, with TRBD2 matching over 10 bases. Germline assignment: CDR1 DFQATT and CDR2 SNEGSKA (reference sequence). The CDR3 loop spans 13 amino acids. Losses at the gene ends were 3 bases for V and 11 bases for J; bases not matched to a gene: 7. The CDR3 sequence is CSARDLAGAKQFF. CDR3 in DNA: TGCAGTGCTAGGGATCTAGCGGGGGCAAAGCAGTTCTTC.

CDR3 coding DNA: TGCGCCAGCAGCCCAACCCTGACTAGCGGGACGCAGTATTTT. It encodes CASSPTLTSGTQYF. The chain combines TRBV4-1 with TRBJ2-3, with 10 bases identical to TRBD2. The CDR3 has 14 residues. With V trimmed by 4 bases and J by 9 bases, 7 bases remained unmatched. The germline CDR1 and CDR2 sequences are MGHRA and YSYEKL.

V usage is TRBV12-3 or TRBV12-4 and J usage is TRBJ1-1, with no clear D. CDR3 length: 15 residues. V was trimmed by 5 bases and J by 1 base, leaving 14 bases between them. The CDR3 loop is CASSDGRAGNTEAFF. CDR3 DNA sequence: TGTGCCAGCAGTGACGGGAGGGCAGGGAACACTGAAGCTTTCTTT.

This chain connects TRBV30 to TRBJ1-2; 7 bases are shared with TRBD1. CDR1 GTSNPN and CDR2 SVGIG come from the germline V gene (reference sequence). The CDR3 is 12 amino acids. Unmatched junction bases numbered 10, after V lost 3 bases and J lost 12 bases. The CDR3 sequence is CAWSSVGQANTF. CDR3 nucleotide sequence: TGTGCCTGGAGCAGTGTAGGACAGGCAAACACCTTC. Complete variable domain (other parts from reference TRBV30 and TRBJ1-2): SQTIHQWPATLVQPVGSPLSLECTVEGTSNPNLYWYRQAAGRGLQLLFYSVGIGQISSEVPQNLSASRPQDRQFILSSKKLLLSDSGFYLCAWSSVGQANTFGSGTRLTVV.